The entry that follows covers one TCR beta chain sequence. Its specificity is unknown. The germline CDR1 and CDR2 sequences are LGHDT and YNNKEL (reference sequence). The junction had 5 bases not matched to a gene; V was cut back by 2 bases and J by 4 bases. The CDR3 runs to 16 residues. Expansion of antigen-specific CD4+ T cells with viral peptide pools was carried out by the ViraFEST assay before sequencing. When around 10 days of culture had elapsed, CD4+ T cells were isolated. Participants received two doses of either the BNT162b2 or mRNA-1273 vaccine. After two million PBMC were placed in each well, they were cultured with around 10 IU/ml IL-2 and approximately 10 ug/ml peptides. This entry comes from a study of vaccination effects on CD4 cells after COVID-19. Profiling relied on immunoSEQ multiplex PCR, and the TCRdb table lists in-frame clones only, not all of them. Here the sample spans over 80,000 clones, around 74% being singletons.

V gene TRBV3-1 (or the pseudogene TRBV3-2) combines with J gene TRBJ2-3, with TRBD2 matching over 11 bases. Sample: CD4+ T cells from PBMCs cultured with HCoV-OC43 spike peptides, taken after COVID-19 vaccination. Subset: HCoV-OC43 spike overlapping peptide pool stimulation. This TCR came from a human donor who received a COVID-19 vaccine. The CDR3 DNA sequence: TGTGCCAGCAGCCAATCTTTAGCGGGGGGGGCAGATACGCAGTATTTT. As protein: CASSQSLAGGADTQYF.